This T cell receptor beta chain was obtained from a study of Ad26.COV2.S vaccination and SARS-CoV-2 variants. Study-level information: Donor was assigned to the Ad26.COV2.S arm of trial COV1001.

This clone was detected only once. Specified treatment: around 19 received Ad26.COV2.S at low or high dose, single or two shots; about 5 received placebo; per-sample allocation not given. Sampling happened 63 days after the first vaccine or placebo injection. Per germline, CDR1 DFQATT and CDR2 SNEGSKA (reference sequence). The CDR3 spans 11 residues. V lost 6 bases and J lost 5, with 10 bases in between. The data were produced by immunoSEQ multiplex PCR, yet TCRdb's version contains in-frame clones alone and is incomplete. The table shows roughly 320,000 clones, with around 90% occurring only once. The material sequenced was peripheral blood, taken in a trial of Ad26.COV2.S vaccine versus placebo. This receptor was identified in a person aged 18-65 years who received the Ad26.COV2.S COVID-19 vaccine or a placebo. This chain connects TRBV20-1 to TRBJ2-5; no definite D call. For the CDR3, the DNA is TGCAGTGCAGATACCCCCGAGACCCAGTACTTC. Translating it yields CSADTPETQYF.